This TCR beta chain comes out of a study of metastatic and nonmetastatic thyroid tumors. About the study: Peripheral blood and tumor or nodule samples from malignant and benign thyroid patients were compared.

TCRdb re-called clones from the PCR reads using MiXCR. The sample carries some 4,000 clones, around a third recorded once. Thyroid surgery was performed in patients who had received no treatment beforehand. The CDR3 is made up of 16 amino acids. V was shortened by 0 bases and J by 8 bases, with 17 bases between the two germline ends. CDR1 SGHNT and CDR2 YYREEE come from the germline V gene (reference sequence). Details on this clone: Its antigen is unknown.

Overall study findings and caveats: In both blood and tumor samples, TCR beta diversity was reported significantly higher for malignant than benign nodules.

The clonotype comes from a male donor with papillary thyroid cancer or a benign thyroid nodule (not recorded which). Some clones in this sample may be carry-over from other donors' samples. The chain couples TRBV5-4 to TRBJ1-4; D possibly corresponds to TRBD1 (6 bases). The sample taken for sequencing was adjacent normal tissue. CDR3 in DNA: TGTGCCAGCAGCTTGGGAGGGGGAACGGGCGACGAAAAACTGTTTTTT. The encoded protein is CASSLGGGTGDEKLFF.